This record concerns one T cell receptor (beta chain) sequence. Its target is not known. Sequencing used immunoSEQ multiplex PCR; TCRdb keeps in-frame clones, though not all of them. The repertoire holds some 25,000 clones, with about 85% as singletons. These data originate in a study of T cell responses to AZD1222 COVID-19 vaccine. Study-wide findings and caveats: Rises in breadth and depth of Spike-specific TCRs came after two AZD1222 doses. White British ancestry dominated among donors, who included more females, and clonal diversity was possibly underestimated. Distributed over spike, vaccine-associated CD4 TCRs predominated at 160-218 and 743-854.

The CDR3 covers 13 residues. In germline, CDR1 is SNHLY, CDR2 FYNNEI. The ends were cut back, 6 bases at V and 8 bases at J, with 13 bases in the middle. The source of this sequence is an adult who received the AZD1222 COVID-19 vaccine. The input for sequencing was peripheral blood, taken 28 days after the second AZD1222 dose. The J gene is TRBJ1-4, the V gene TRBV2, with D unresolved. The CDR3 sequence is CASRSLLQEKLFF. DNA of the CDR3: TGTGCCAGCAGAAGTTTGTTACAGGAAAAACTGTTTTTT.